The 19 T cell receptor beta chains below all came from one sample that was sequenced in a study of human T cells and chemical hapten exposure. TCRdb itself ran the RACE reads through MiXCR, one entry per CDR3 protein. The repertoire has 35,000 to 50,000 distinct CDR3 sequences, 3.7% of them found once; the top ten carry 5% to 7%. Time point reported: healthy volunteer bleed at 6 weeks. Total RNA was extracted from unfractionated whole blood. The material sequenced was whole blood. These receptor sequences come from a human donor in good health. Some clones in this sample may be carry-over from other donors' samples.

This clonotype was found many times. The chain carries TRBV7-9 and TRBJ1-1; 7 positions match TRBD1. The junction had 2 bases not matched to a gene; V was cut back by 0 bases and J by 1 base. Germline V gene sequence: CDR1 SEHNR, CDR2 FQNEAQ (reference sequence). The CDR3 length is 15 residues. The CDR3 coding sequence is TGTGCCAGCAGCTTAGCGACAGGGACGAACACTGAAGCTTTCTTT. This sequence encodes CASSLATGTNTEAFF. The full variable domain, completed using reference TRBV7-9 and TRBJ1-1, is DTGVSQNPRHKITKRGQNVTFRCDPISEHNRLYWYRQTLGQGPEFLTYFQNEAQLEKSRLLSDRFSAERPKGSFSTLEIQRTEQGDSAMYLCASSLATGTNTEAFFGQGTRLTVV.

This clonotype was detected a few times. This chain joins TRBV11-2 and TRBJ2-2, with 11 nucleotides matching TRBD2. CDR1 and CDR2 (germline): SGHAT, FQNNGV. Trimming took 1 base from V and 1 from J; bases not matched to a gene: 11. This CDR3 has 20 residues. The chain's CDR3 is CASSLGLRGLAAKNTGELFF. The CDR3 bases are TGTGCCAGCAGCTTAGGTCTTAGGGGACTAGCGGCTAAGAACACCGGGGAGCTGTTTTTT.

The chain links TRBV7-8 to TRBJ2-2; D not certain. The CDR3 is made up of 18 amino acids. Germline CDR1 reads SGHVS; CDR2 reads FQNEAQ. The V end was cut by 1 base, the J end by 0 bases, with 15 bases between. The CDR3 DNA follows: TGTGCCAGCAGCTTAGTCTCTGTGGGTACCCCGAACACCGGGGAGCTGTTTTTT. Translated, it gives CASSLVSVGTPNTGELFF.

This clonotype was seen ten or more times. In DNA form, the CDR3 reads TGTGCCAGCAGCCAAGATCCGCGGATACGGGGGCCCACTGAAGCTTTCTTT. Translated: CASSQDPRIRGPTEAFF. The V call is TRBV3-1, the J call TRBJ1-1, with D maybe TRBD1 (6 bases). Deletions cut 0 bases from V and 4 bases from J, with 18 bases between. Looked up from germline, CDR1 is LGHDT and CDR2 is YNNKEL (reference sequence). CDR3 length: 17 amino acids.

This chain uses TRBV28 with TRBJ1-4; D is ambiguous. V lost 3 bases to trimming and J lost 7 bases, with 27 bases between them. The germline V gene has CDR1 MDHEN and CDR2 SYDVKM. This CDR3 comprises 19 residues. CDR3 bases: TGTGCCAGCAGTTTGATGAACCCCGGCTCCGGAGGGTTCAGTGAAAAACTGTTTTTT. It codes for CASSLMNPGSGGFSEKLFF.

In its sample, this clonotype was seen many times. The genes are TRBV5-1 and TRBJ2-2; the match to TRBD1 covers 8 bases. Germline V gene lookup returns CDR1 SGHRS and CDR2 YFSETQ. With V trimmed by 1 base and J by 2 bases, 4 bases remained unmatched. This CDR3 comprises 16 residues. DNA of the CDR3: TGCGCCAGCAGCTTGTCCAGGGGGCCAAACACCGGGGAGCTGTTTTTT. Residues: CASSLSRGPNTGELFF.

This clonotype was picked up many times. The gene calls are TRBV9 and TRBJ2-7; 13 bases are shared with TRBD2. This CDR3 has 15 residues. After removal of 0 bases from V and 4 bases from J, the junction contained 1 base not matched to a gene. The germline V gene encodes CDR1 SGDLS and CDR2 YYNGEE. The CDR3 reads CASSVGTSGSYEQYF. The CDR3 nucleotides are TGTGCCAGCAGCGTAGGGACTAGCGGGAGTTACGAGCAGTACTTC.

The chain recombines TRBV10-3 with TRBJ2-2; 13 nucleotides match TRBD2. The trim removed 4 bases at V and 6 bases at J, leaving 5 bases unmatched. Germline CDR1 and CDR2: ENHRY and SYGVKD. There are 16 residues in the CDR3. The CDR3 coding sequence is TGTGCCATCAGTGGTGGACTAGCGGGAGTCTCCGGGGAGCTGTTTTTT. It yields the protein CAISGGLAGVSGELFF.

There are many counts of this clonotype. This chain uses TRBV5-1 with TRBJ1-4, with D perhaps TRBD1 (6 bases). CDR1 and CDR2 (germline): SGHRS, YFSETQ. CDR3 length: 15 amino acids. V lost 4 bases and J 8 bases, leaving 18 bases between the germline ends. The DNA of the CDR3 is TGCGCCAGCAGCCCACCATCATCGACAGGAGAAAAACTGTTTTTT. It yields the protein CASSPPSSTGEKLFF.

This clonotype showed up just a few times. CDR3 residues: CASSLSPIMNTEAFF. In DNA, the CDR3 is TGTGCCAGCAGCTTAAGTCCCATCATGAACACTGAAGCTTTCTTT. This rearrangement joins TRBV11-2 to TRBJ1-1; no definite D call. V was shortened by 2 bases and J by 0 bases, with 10 bases between the two germline ends. Per germline, CDR1 SGHAT and CDR2 FQNNGV. CDR3 size: 15 residues.

This clonotype was seen a few times. The CDR3: CASITTGTGGVYGYTF. For the CDR3, the DNA is TGTGCCAGCATAACTACCGGGACAGGGGGTGTTTATGGCTACACCTTC. This chain connects TRBV28 to TRBJ1-2; 11 bases are a match to TRBD1. The CDR3 is 16 residues long. The V and J ends lost 7 bases and 5 bases, in that order; junction bases with no gene match: 12. Per the germline V gene, CDR1 is MDHEN and CDR2 is SYDVKM.

This clonotype was counted ten times or more. The rearrangement links TRBV12-3 or TRBV12-4 to TRBJ1-1; D remains ambiguous. This CDR3 contains 15 residues. Trimming left V 1 base short and J 0 bases short, with 9 bases between. The CDR3 DNA reads TGTGCCAGCAGTTTAGGGGGTCTTATGAACACTGAAGCTTTCTTT. Its translation is CASSLGGLMNTEAFF.

This clonotype showed up many times. The V call is TRBV28, the J call TRBJ1-1; TRBD1 matches 11 bases. With 6 bases clipped from V and 4 bases from J, the junction kept 10 bases outside the gene matches. The CDR3 covers 16 residues. Germline V gene data show CDR1 as MDHEN and CDR2 as SYDVKM. The CDR3 spells CASSPGQGARGTEAFF. Here the CDR3 DNA reads TGTGCCAGCAGCCCCGGACAGGGGGCGCGGGGCACTGAAGCTTTCTTT.

This clonotype has ten or more counts. This chain connects TRBV11-2 to TRBJ2-3; 15 nucleotides match TRBD2. Unmatched junction bases numbered 20, after V lost 5 bases and J lost 2 bases. CDR1 SGHAT and CDR2 FQNNGV come from the germline V gene. The CDR3 length is 22 residues. Here the CDR3 DNA reads TGTGCCAGCAGCCCGCTGGGACTAGCGGGAGGCGTATTCCGACGGGACACAGATACGCAGTATTTT. As protein: CASSPLGLAGGVFRRDTDTQYF. The full variable domain, completed using reference TRBV11-2 and TRBJ2-3, is EAGVAQSPRYKIIEKRQSVAFWCNPISGHATLYWYQQILGQGPKLLIQFQNNGVVDDSQLPKDRFSAERLKGVDSTLKIQPAKLEDSAVYLCASSPLGLAGGVFRRDTDTQYFGPGTRLTVL.

This clonotype has ten or more counts. This chain joins TRBV4-1 and TRBJ2-7, with TRBD2 identical over 8 bases. Germline loops: CDR1 MGHRA, CDR2 YSYEKL. The CDR3 is 14 amino acids. The V gene end was trimmed by 4 bases and the J gene end by 7 bases; junction bases not matched to a gene: 9. CDR3 protein: CASSRDPTGGEQYF. CDR3 sequence (DNA): TGCGCCAGCAGCCGGGACCCGACGGGGGGGGAGCAGTACTTC.

This clonotype has ten or more counts. The chain recombines TRBV6-5 with TRBJ1-3, with 8 nucleotides matching TRBD1. The CDR3 runs 17 residues. Per germline, CDR1 MNHEY and CDR2 SVGAGI. V dropped 4 bases and J dropped 0; count of bases not matched to a gene: 8. The CDR3: CASSWTGRGYSGNTIYF. CDR3 sequence (DNA): TGTGCCAGCAGTTGGACAGGGAGGGGATACTCTGGAAACACCATATATTTT.

This clonotype has more than one count but fewer than ten. J is TRBJ1-2 and V is TRBV4-1; D unclear. CDR1 and CDR2 (germline): MGHRA, YSYEKL. Trimming removed 6 bases at V and 4 bases at J, with 24 bases between. The CDR3 is 17 amino acids. The CDR3 DNA sequence: TGCGCCAGCAGTCCTTTCGCCGTGGAGGCCCAACCCTATGGCTACACCTTC. Residues: CASSPFAVEAQPYGYTF.

This clonotype has at least ten counts. The chain recombines TRBV6-1 with TRBJ2-5; a possible D gene is TRBD2 (6 bases). There are 15 residues in the CDR3. Germline V gene sequence: CDR1 MNHNS, CDR2 SASEGT. Trimming pared 1 base from V and 4 bases from J, leaving 13 bases between. Written as DNA, the CDR3 is TGTGCCAGCAGTGAAGGTCCAGGGCGGGGAGAGACCCAGTACTTC. It specifies CASSEGPGRGETQYF.

There are a few counts of this clonotype. The chain recombines TRBV10-1 with TRBJ2-3, with a tentative D call TRBD1 (5 bases). The CDR3 consists of 14 residues. Trimming took off 3 bases at V and 2 bases at J, with 9 bases between the two ends. Germline V gene sequence: CDR1 WNHNN, CDR2 SYGVQD (reference sequence). CDR3 region: CASSENGHTDTQYF. CDR3 nucleotides: TGCGCCAGCAGTGAAAACGGACACACAGATACGCAGTATTTT.